The 30 T cell receptor beta chains in this list originate from one sample, sequenced in a study of spatial heterogeneity in lung cancer. As for time point: sample taken at primary tumor resection. Whole RNA, which was extracted from tumor, nontumor lung tissue or frozen PBMC, was sequenced without any cell sorting. Using its own MiXCR run on the 5' RACE reads, TCRdb lists one record per CDR3 protein. The sample holds about 6,900 distinct CDR3 sequences, about 3.7% seen once. The specimen comprised normal lung tissue next to the tumor, sampled at surgery. These receptors were obtained from a female donor with early-stage non-small cell lung cancer.

The sample holds many counts of this clonotype. This beta chain lies outside the target of a library built for alpha chains; its clone size means little. The V call is TRBV20-1, the J call TRBJ2-2, with D tentatively TRBD2 (7 bases). The germline V and J ends were trimmed by 2 bases and 5 bases, with 15 bases remaining between them. This CDR3 has 15 amino acids. CDR1 and CDR2 from the germline V gene are DFQATT and SNEGSKA (reference sequence). The DNA for the CDR3 is TGCAGTGCTAGAAGTGGGGGGGCAACGACCGGGGAGCTGTTTTTT. The encoded protein is CSARSGGATTGELFF.

This clonotype is categorized as medium-sized. The library was designed around alpha chains, so this beta chain is a stray read whose abundance carries little weight. The rearrangement uses TRBV9 and TRBJ1-1, with a possible D match to TRBD1 (6 bases). This CDR3 is 16 amino acids long. V lost 0 bases and J 0 bases, leaving 12 bases between the germline ends. CDR1 and CDR2 (germline): SGDLS, YYNGEE. The CDR3 region is CASSVAGGGMNTEAFF. CDR3 nucleotides: TGTGCCAGCAGCGTAGCTGGGGGCGGAATGAACACTGAAGCTTTCTTT.

This clonotype has a count of ten or more. Being off target in a library aimed at alpha chains, this beta chain has a size of little meaning. The chain couples TRBV5-4 to TRBJ1-1; D remains unclear. V dropped 5 bases and J dropped 1 base, with 6 bases sitting between them. Germline values: CDR1 SGHNT, CDR2 YYREEE (reference sequence). The CDR3 length is 12 residues. The CDR3 sequence: CASRTWNTEAFF. The DNA of the CDR3 is TGTGCCAGCAGAACATGGAACACTGAAGCTTTCTTT.

In this sample, this clonotype turned up many times. This beta chain turned up in a library designed for alpha chains; as an off-target read, its abundance says little. The chain is built from TRBV14 and TRBJ2-7, with 9 bases identical to TRBD1. Trimming cost V 2 bases and J 2 bases; bases outside gene matches: 7. Germline CDR1 is SGHDN and CDR2 is FVKESK. The length of the CDR3 is 16 residues. The CDR3 region is CASSQSAWTGAYEQYF. The CDR3 DNA sequence: TGTGCCAGCAGCCAAAGCGCGTGGACAGGGGCCTACGAGCAGTACTTC. The full variable domain, in which reference TRBV14 and TRBJ2-7 provide the parts outside the CDR3, is EAGVTQFPSHSVIEKGQTVTLRCDPISGHDNLYWYRRVMGKEIKFLLHFVKESKQDESGMPNNRFLAERTGGTYSTLKVQPAELEDSGVYFCASSQSAWTGAYEQYFGPGTRLTVT.

Worth noting for this clonotype: This beta chain came through as a stray read in a library set up for alpha chains, and its size says little. The chain recombines TRBV3-1 with TRBJ2-7; 9 positions agree with TRBD2. The CDR3 extends over 14 amino acids. V gave up 4 bases and J gave up 0 bases; unmatched junction bases: 1. Germline assignment: CDR1 LGHDT and CDR2 YNNKEL (reference sequence). The CDR3: CASSRTSASYEQYF. The CDR3 nucleotides are TGTGCCAGCAGCCGGACTAGCGCCTCCTACGAGCAGTACTTC.

With regard to this clonotype: This beta chain is an off-target read within a library intended for alpha chains, so its frequency means little. This chain joins TRBV6-5 and TRBJ2-1, with a tentative D call TRBD1 (6 bases). Trimming took 1 base from V and 8 from J, leaving 12 bases between them. Germline V gives CDR1 MNHEY, CDR2 SVGAGI. The CDR3 length is 14 residues. CDR3 in amino acids: CASSYLGAQDEQFF. The CDR3 nucleotides are TGTGCCAGCAGTTACTTGGGGGCGCAGGATGAGCAGTTCTTC.

This clonotype was seen many times. Within a library made for alpha chains, this beta chain is off target, and its count is uninformative. The chain combines TRBV9 with TRBJ1-6; 8 positions agree with TRBD1. The ends lost 0 bases at V and 10 bases at J; junction bases unmatched: 6. The CDR3 is 15 residues long. Germline V gene sequence: CDR1 SGDLS, CDR2 YYNGEE. CDR3 loop: CASSVEDRGGSPLHF. CDR3 DNA sequence: TGTGCCAGCAGCGTAGAAGACAGGGGAGGATCACCCCTCCACTTT.

This clonotype counts as medium-sized (0.01 to 0.1%). This beta chain represents an off-target read in a library built for alpha chains; its size is of limited meaning. The rearrangement joins TRBV7-2 to TRBJ2-5; tentatively, D is TRBD1 (5 bases). In germline, CDR1 is SGHTA, CDR2 FQGNSA. The CDR3 spans 12 residues. Trimming removed 4 bases at V and 7 bases at J, with 10 bases between. The CDR3 reads CASSSRDRTQYF. The CDR3 DNA sequence: TGTGCCAGCAGCTCCAGGGATAGGACCCAGTACTTC.

This clonotype was picked up many times. This beta chain appears as a stray read in a library generated for alpha chains; its size is not informative. The chain employs TRBV5-1 and TRBJ2-5, with TRBD1 as a possible D gene (8 bases). CDR1 is SGHRS and CDR2 is YFSETQ in the germline V gene. The CDR3 loop spans 17 amino acids. V lost 2 bases to trimming and J lost 2 bases, with 19 bases between them. The CDR3 sequence is CASSFGRTGRGQETQYF. The CDR3, as DNA: TGCGCCAGCAGCTTCGGACGGACAGGGCGGGGGCAAGAGACCCAGTACTTC.

This clonotype was detected many times. This beta chain slipped into a library made for alpha chains as a stray read, so its size is not meaningful. The chain carries TRBV30 and TRBJ1-1; TRBD1 might be the D (5 bases). This CDR3 contains 11 residues. CDR1 is GTSNPN, CDR2 SVGIG, per germline (reference sequence). Trimming stripped 5 bases from V and 4 bases from J, with 8 bases between. The DNA of the CDR3 is TGTGCCTGGGACGGGGGCACTGAAGCTTTCTTT. This translates into CAWDGGTEAFF. Drawing the rest from reference TRBV30 and TRBJ1-1, the complete variable domain is SQTIHQWPATLVQPVGSPLSLECTVEGTSNPNLYWYRQAAGRGLQLLFYSVGIGQISSEVPQNLSASRPQDRQFILSSKKLLLSDSGFYLCAWDGGTEAFFGQGTRLTVV.

This clonotype showed up many times. This beta chain came through as a stray read in a library set up for alpha chains, and its size says little. J is TRBJ1-5 and V is TRBV5-1, with 10 bases aligning to TRBD1. V shed 4 bases, J shed 2 bases, and the junction held 3 bases outside the gene matches. CDR3 length equals 15 residues. Germline CDR1 is SGHRS and CDR2 is YFSETQ. The CDR3 DNA is TGCGCCAGCAGCCTGACAGGGGGCGGCAATCAGCCCCAGCATTTT. Translation: CASSLTGGGNQPQHF.

This clonotype was recorded many times. This beta chain came through as a stray read in a library set up for alpha chains, and its size says little. The V and J genes are TRBV10-3 and TRBJ2-2; 8 bases match TRBD2. Germline assignment: CDR1 ENHRY and CDR2 SYGVKD. This CDR3 has 11 amino acids. With V trimmed by 10 bases and J by 5 bases, 0 bases remained unmatched. The DNA of the CDR3 is TGTGCCACGGGGGGGACCGGGGAGCTGTTTTTT. Translation: CATGGTGELFF.

In this sample, this clonotype turned up many times. For a library built for alpha chains, this beta chain is a stray read; little rests on its size. This rearrangement joins TRBV5-1 to TRBJ2-2, with no clear D. V gave up 2 bases and J gave up 6 bases, with 11 bases separating them. This CDR3 region has 14 residues. Germline CDR1 is SGHRS and CDR2 is YFSETQ. Here the CDR3 reads CASSFAPGAGELFF. The CDR3 coding sequence is TGCGCCAGCAGCTTCGCGCCCGGAGCCGGGGAGCTGTTTTTT.

A few counts support this clonotype. Found in a library prepared for alpha chains, this beta chain is an off-target read, and its abundance has little meaning. V usage is TRBV11-3 and J usage is TRBJ2-6; tentatively, D is TRBD1 (5 bases). Germline CDR1 is SGHNT and CDR2 is YENEEA. V was cut by 6 bases and J by 0 bases, with 9 bases left in between. The CDR3 has 15 amino acids. The CDR3 DNA reads as TGTGCCAGCAGGCTGGACAACTCTGGGGCCAACGTCCTGACTTTC. Protein product: CASRLDNSGANVLTF.

This clonotype was picked up many times. Little can be read into the size of this beta chain, an off-target read in a library designed for alpha chains. The J gene is TRBJ1-5, the V gene TRBV7-9, with 8 nucleotides matching TRBD1. Unmatched junction bases numbered 3, after V lost 1 base and J lost 4 bases. Per germline, CDR1 SEHNR and CDR2 FQNEAQ (reference sequence). CDR3 length: 15 residues. This chain's CDR3 is CASSLGTGFNQPQHF. The CDR3 region has the DNA TGTGCCAGCAGCTTAGGGACAGGGTTTAATCAGCCCCAGCATTTT. The complete variable domain, with remaining parts taken from reference TRBV7-9 and TRBJ1-5, reads DTGVSQNPRHKITKRGQNVTFRCDPISEHNRLYWYRQTLGQGPEFLTYFQNEAQLEKSRLLSDRFSAERPKGSFSTLEIQRTEQGDSAMYLCASSLGTGFNQPQHFGDGTRLSIL.

The sample holds a few counts of this clonotype. In a library made to pick up alpha chains, this beta chain is a stray read with a size that means little. This rearrangement joins TRBV4-2 to TRBJ2-2; D unclear. Germline lookup yields CDR1 LGHNA and CDR2 YNFKEQ. Trimming removed 6 bases from V and 0 bases from J, with 8 bases in between. This CDR3 has 14 residues. As DNA, the CDR3 is TGTGCCAGCAGTCAGGTTGCGAACACCGGGGAGCTGTTTTTT. It specifies CASSQVANTGELFF.

Comment on this clonotype: Since it is a stray read in a library aimed at alpha chains, this beta chain has a size that is not meaningful. The chain recombines TRBV12-3 or TRBV12-4 with TRBJ1-1; 8 bases align to TRBD1. J lost 1 base, V lost 6 bases, and 4 bases had no gene match. The CDR3 extends over 14 amino acids. CDR3 coding DNA: TGTGCCAGCAGGGGGACAGGAGAGAACACTGAAGCTTTCTTT. Protein product: CASRGTGENTEAFF.

The sample holds many counts of this clonotype. For a library built for alpha chains, this beta chain is a stray read; little rests on its size. The rearrangement links TRBV7-2 to TRBJ2-1; tentatively, D is TRBD1 or TRBD2 (6 bases each). Germline CDR1 reads SGHTA; CDR2 reads FQGNSA. This CDR3 has 14 residues. The V end lost 3 bases, the J end lost 4 bases, and 10 bases lay between the germline ends. CDR3 protein: CASSLIGGYNEQFF. CDR3 coding DNA: TGTGCCAGCAGCTTGATAGGGGGGTACAATGAGCAGTTCTTC. The complete variable domain, with remaining parts taken from reference TRBV7-2 and TRBJ2-1, reads GAGVSQSPSNKVTEKGKDVELRCDPISGHTALYWYRQSLGQGLEFLIYFQGNSAPDKSGLPSDRFSAERTGGSVSTLTIQRTQQEDSAVYLCASSLIGGYNEQFFGPGTRLTVL.

At least ten counts were recorded for this clonotype. A library made for alpha chains picked up this beta chain off target, so its size means little. V usage is TRBV9 and J usage is TRBJ2-3; 8 bases are shared with TRBD1. The CDR3 consists of 18 residues. In germline, CDR1 is SGDLS, CDR2 YYNGEE. V lost 0 bases and J lost 6; bases outside the gene matches: 15. CDR3 bases: TGTGCCAGCAGCGTAGGTCAGGGGGCGAGGCTCAGAGGGGATACGCAGTATTTT. It specifies CASSVGQGARLRGDTQYF.

This clonotype is judged medium-sized. This beta chain is a stray sequence in a library constructed for alpha chains; its clone size is not meaningful. This sequence joins TRBV29-1 and TRBJ2-5; D possibly matches TRBD1 or TRBD2 (6 bases each). CDR1 is SQVTM, CDR2 ANQGSEA, per germline. The V end lost 4 bases, the J end lost 5 bases, and 17 bases lay between the germline ends. The CDR3 has 14 amino acids. The CDR3: CSVADSRTMETQYF. For the CDR3, the DNA is TGCAGCGTTGCGGACAGTAGGACTATGGAGACCCAGTACTTC. Drawing the rest from reference TRBV29-1 and TRBJ2-5, the complete variable domain is SAVISQKPSRDICQRGTSLTIQCQVDSQVTMMFWYRQQPGQSLTLIATANQGSEATYESGFVIDKFPISRPNLTFSTLTVSNMSPEDSSIYLCSVADSRTMETQYFGPGTRLLVL.

Many counts were recorded for this clonotype. This beta chain is an off-target read within a library intended for alpha chains, so its frequency means little. V gene TRBV24-1 combines with J gene TRBJ2-1, with 14 bases that match TRBD2. The CDR3 is 13 amino acids. Germline CDR1 KGHDR, CDR2 SFDVKD. J gave up 7 bases and V 9 bases, and 1 base lay outside the gene matches. The CDR3 loop is CATGTSGSNEQFF. CDR3 sequence (DNA): TGTGCCACCGGGACTAGCGGGAGTAATGAGCAGTTCTTC.

This clonotype was recorded many times. In a library made to pick up alpha chains, this beta chain is a stray read with a size that means little. The chain has TRBV27 and TRBJ2-3, with D possibly being TRBD2 (5 bases). The CDR3 is 15 amino acids. With 6 bases removed from V and 0 bases from J, the gap between germline ends came to 13 bases. Germline-derived CDR1 and CDR2 are MNHEY and SMNVEV (reference sequence). The CDR3 DNA reads as TGTGCCAGCAGCCTCGCCGGGGTTAGCACAGATACGCAGTATTTT. Translation gives CASSLAGVSTDTQYF.

In its sample, this clonotype was seen many times. This beta chain slipped into a library made for alpha chains as a stray read, so its size is not meaningful. The CDR3 nucleotides are TGCGCCAGCAGCCAAGAAGGGGCTAGACAAGAGACCCAGTACTTC. The encoded protein is CASSQEGARQETQYF. The V call is TRBV4-1, the J call TRBJ2-5; D might be TRBD1 (5 bases). The germline V and J ends were trimmed by 0 bases and 2 bases, with 10 bases remaining between them. The CDR3 totals 15 residues. Germline V gives CDR1 MGHRA, CDR2 YSYEKL.

This clonotype is judged medium-sized. This beta chain came through as a stray read in a library set up for alpha chains, and its size says little. V is TRBV20-1 and J is TRBJ2-3, with 9 positions matching TRBD2. CDR3 size: 15 residues. CDR1 is DFQATT, CDR2 SNEGSKA, per germline (reference sequence). V dropped 1 base and J dropped 4; count of bases not matched to a gene: 6. CDR3 DNA: TGCAGTGCTAGAGCGGGCGGGGGGGCAGCAGATACGCAGTATTTT. This translates into CSARAGGGAADTQYF.

This clonotype has a count of ten or more. Being off target in a library aimed at alpha chains, this beta chain has a size of little meaning. The chain joins TRBV5-1 to TRBJ1-3; 9 bases line up with TRBD1. With V trimmed by 5 bases and J by 0 bases, 6 bases remained unmatched. CDR1 and CDR2 from the germline V gene are SGHRS and YFSETQ. CDR3 size: 16 residues. CDR3 region: CASRWGTGNSGNTIYF. The CDR3 coding sequence is TGCGCCAGCAGGTGGGGGACAGGGAACTCTGGAAACACCATATATTTT.

Worth noting for this clonotype: At one end, the junction sequence differs from germline, possibly due to a read error. Since the library was made to target alpha chains, this beta chain is a stray read and its abundance is not meaningful. The rearrangement links TRBV20-1 to TRBJ2-7, with TRBD1 matching over 7 bases. Germline V gene lookup returns CDR1 DFQATT and CDR2 SNEGSKA (reference sequence). CDR3 length equals 15 residues. As DNA, the CDR3 is TGCAGTGCTAGAGGCATACAGGGGCGACCCTACGGGCAGTACTTC. It is translated as CSARGIQGRPYGQYF.

This clonotype was seen many times. The library was built for alpha chains, so this beta chain is an off-target read and its size means little. The chain has TRBV24-1 and TRBJ2-5; 8 bases map to TRBD1. Germline V gene lookup returns CDR1 KGHDR and CDR2 SFDVKD. With 7 bases clipped from V and 2 bases from J, the junction kept 2 bases outside the gene matches. The CDR3 length is 13 residues. The CDR3 region has the DNA TGTGCCACCAGGGACAGGGCACAAGAGACCCAGTACTTC. Translation: CATRDRAQETQYF.

This clonotype was picked up many times. This beta chain is an off-target read within a library intended for alpha chains, so its frequency means little. The genes are TRBV3-1 and TRBJ2-5, with 10 bases identical to TRBD2. The germline CDR1 and CDR2 sequences are LGHDT and YNNKEL (reference sequence). V lost 5 bases to trimming and J lost 5 bases; unmatched junction nucleotides: 8. The CDR3 extends over 15 amino acids. The CDR3 spells CASSELTSGVETQYF. The CDR3 coding sequence is TGTGCCAGCAGCGAACTAACTAGCGGGGTGGAGACCCAGTACTTC.

This clonotype counts as medium-sized (0.01 to 0.1%). This beta chain is an off-target read within a library intended for alpha chains, so its frequency means little. The chain carries TRBV4-2 and TRBJ2-7; no definite D call. CDR3 length: 11 amino acids. Germline CDR1 reads LGHNA; CDR2 reads YNFKEQ. V lost 0 bases and J 5 bases, leaving 2 bases between the germline ends. CDR3 residues: CASSQEDEQYF. The CDR3 nucleotides are TGTGCCAGCAGCCAAGAGGACGAGCAGTACTTC.

The table lists this clonotype with many counts. A library made for alpha chains picked up this beta chain off target, so its size means little. CDR3 DNA: TGTGCCAGTAGTACAGGCAGGGGTCCCAATCAGCCCCAGCATTTT. Translation gives CASSTGRGPNQPQHF. V gene TRBV19 combines with J gene TRBJ1-5; a weak D match, TRBD1 (6 bases). The CDR3 is 15 amino acids. The germline V gene encodes CDR1 LNHDA and CDR2 SQIVND (reference sequence). V gave up 4 bases and J gave up 3 bases, with 13 bases separating them.